Listed here are 2 T cell receptor beta chains from one sample, sequenced in a study of T cell responses to AZD1222 COVID-19 vaccine. Measured with immunoSEQ multiplex PCR; TCRdb has only the in-frame clones, and not every one. The sample shows tens of thousands of clones, roughly nine tenths of them seen only once. The input for sequencing was peripheral blood, taken on day 0 of AZD1222 vaccination. These TCRs come from an adult in good health.

The chain couples TRBV6-2 or TRBV6-3 to TRBJ2-4; D is possibly TRBD1 (5 bases). The CDR3 is made up of 15 amino acids. Germline lookup yields CDR1 MNHEY and CDR2 SVGEGT. V was trimmed by 4 bases and J by 0 bases, leaving 10 bases between them. The CDR3 protein is CASSFQGKAKNIQYF. The DNA for the CDR3 is TGTGCCAGCAGTTTTCAGGGTAAAGCCAAAAACATTCAGTACTTC.

The chain joins TRBV7-6 to TRBJ2-5; D is unclear. This CDR3 is built from 11 residues. Trimming took 4 bases from V and 3 from J, leaving 3 bases between them. Germline loops: CDR1 SGHVS, CDR2 FNYEAQ. CDR3 amino acids: CASSSKETQYF. CDR3 nucleotide sequence: TGTGCCAGCAGCTCGAAAGAGACCCAGTACTTC.